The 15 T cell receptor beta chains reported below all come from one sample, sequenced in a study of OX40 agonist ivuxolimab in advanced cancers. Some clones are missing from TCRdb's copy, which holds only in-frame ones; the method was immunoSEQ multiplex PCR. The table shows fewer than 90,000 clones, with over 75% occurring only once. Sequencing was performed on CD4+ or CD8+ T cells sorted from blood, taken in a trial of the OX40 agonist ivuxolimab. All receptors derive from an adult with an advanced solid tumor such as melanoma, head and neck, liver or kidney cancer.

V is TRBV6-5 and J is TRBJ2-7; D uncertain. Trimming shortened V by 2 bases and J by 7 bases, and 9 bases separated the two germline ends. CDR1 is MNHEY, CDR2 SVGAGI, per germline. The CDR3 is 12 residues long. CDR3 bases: TGTGCCAGCAGTTACAGGCTGGAGGAGCAGTACTTC. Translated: CASSYRLEEQYF.

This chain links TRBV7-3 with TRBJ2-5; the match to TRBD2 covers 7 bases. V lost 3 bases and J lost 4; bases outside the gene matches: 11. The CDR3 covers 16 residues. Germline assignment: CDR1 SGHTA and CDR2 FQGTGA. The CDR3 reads CASSLGLRGNGETQYF. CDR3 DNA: TGTGCCAGCAGCTTGGGTTTGCGGGGGAATGGAGAGACCCAGTACTTC.

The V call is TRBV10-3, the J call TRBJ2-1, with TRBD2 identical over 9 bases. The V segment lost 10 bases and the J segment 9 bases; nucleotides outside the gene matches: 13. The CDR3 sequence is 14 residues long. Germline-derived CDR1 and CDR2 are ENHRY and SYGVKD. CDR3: CAKPTSGIEVEQFF. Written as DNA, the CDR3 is TGTGCCAAACCGACTAGCGGTATTGAGGTTGAGCAGTTCTTC.

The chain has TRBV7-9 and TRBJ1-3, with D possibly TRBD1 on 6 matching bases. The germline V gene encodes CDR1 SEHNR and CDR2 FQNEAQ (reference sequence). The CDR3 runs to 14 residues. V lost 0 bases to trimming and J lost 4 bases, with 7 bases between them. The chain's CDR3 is CASSLADRGNTIYF. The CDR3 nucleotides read TGTGCCAGCAGCTTAGCCGACAGGGGAAACACCATATATTTT. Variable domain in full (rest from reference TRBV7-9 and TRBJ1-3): DTGVSQNPRHKITKRGQNVTFRCDPISEHNRLYWYRQTLGQGPEFLTYFQNEAQLEKSRLLSDRFSAERPKGSFSTLEIQRTEQGDSAMYLCASSLADRGNTIYFGEGSWLTVV.

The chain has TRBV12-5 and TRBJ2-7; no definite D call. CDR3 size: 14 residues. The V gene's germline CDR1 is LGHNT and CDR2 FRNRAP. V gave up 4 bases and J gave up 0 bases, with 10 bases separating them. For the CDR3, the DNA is TGTGCTAGTGGTTGGGCAATGAGCTCCTACGAGCAGTACTTC. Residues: CASGWAMSSYEQYF.

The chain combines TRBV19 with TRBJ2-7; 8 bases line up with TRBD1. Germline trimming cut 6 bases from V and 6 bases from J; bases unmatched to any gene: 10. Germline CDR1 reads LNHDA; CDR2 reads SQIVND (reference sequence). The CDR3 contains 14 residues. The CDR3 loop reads CASRMEGTGREQYF. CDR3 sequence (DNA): TGTGCCAGTAGGATGGAAGGGACAGGTCGCGAGCAGTACTTC.

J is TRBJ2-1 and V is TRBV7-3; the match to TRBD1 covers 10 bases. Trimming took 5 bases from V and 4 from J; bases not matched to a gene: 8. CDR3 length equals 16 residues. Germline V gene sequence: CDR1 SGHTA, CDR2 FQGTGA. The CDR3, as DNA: TGTGCCAGCAGCGGAAAGGGACAGGGGAAATACAATGAGCAGTTCTTC. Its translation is CASSGKGQGKYNEQFF.

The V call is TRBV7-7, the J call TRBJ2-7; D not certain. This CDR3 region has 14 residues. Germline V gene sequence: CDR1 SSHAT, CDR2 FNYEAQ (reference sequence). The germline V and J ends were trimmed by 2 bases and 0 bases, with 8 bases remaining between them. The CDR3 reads CASSLRLSSYEQYF. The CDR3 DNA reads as TGTGCCAGCAGCTTACGTTTGTCCTCCTACGAGCAGTACTTC.

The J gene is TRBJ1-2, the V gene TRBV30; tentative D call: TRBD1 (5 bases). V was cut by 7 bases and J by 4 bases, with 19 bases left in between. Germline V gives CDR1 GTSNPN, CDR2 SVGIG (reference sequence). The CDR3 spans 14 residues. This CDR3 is CALAGDRWTYGYTF. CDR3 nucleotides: TGTGCCTTAGCTGGGGACCGATGGACCTATGGCTACACCTTC.

CDR3 amino acids: CAWSRTGAGQPQHF. CDR3 bases: TGTGCCTGGAGCCGGACAGGGGCAGGTCAGCCCCAGCATTTT. This chain connects TRBV30 to TRBJ1-5; 9 bases are a match to TRBD1. V lost 3 bases to trimming and J lost 6 bases; unmatched junction nucleotides: 6. The germline V gene encodes CDR1 GTSNPN and CDR2 SVGIG (reference sequence). This CDR3 contains 14 residues.

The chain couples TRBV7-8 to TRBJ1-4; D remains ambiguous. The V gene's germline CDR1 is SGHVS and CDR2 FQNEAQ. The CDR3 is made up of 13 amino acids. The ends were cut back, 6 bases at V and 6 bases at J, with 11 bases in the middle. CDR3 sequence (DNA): TGTGCCAGCAGTCCCGTTCCGGATGAAAAACTGTTTTTT. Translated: CASSPVPDEKLFF.

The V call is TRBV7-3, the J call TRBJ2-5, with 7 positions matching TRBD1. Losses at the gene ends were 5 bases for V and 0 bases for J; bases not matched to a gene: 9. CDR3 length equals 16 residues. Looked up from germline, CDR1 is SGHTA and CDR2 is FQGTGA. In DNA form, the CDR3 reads TGTGCCAGCAGCCCCGGGACAGCTGGGTACCAAGAGACCCAGTACTTC. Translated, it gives CASSPGTAGYQETQYF.

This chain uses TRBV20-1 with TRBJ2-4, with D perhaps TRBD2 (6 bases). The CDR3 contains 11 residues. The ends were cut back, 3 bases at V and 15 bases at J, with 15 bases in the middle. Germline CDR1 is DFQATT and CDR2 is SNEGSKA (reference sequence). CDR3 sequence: CSASTGSLVYF. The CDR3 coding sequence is TGCAGTGCTAGCACCGGGAGTTTGGTGTACTTC.

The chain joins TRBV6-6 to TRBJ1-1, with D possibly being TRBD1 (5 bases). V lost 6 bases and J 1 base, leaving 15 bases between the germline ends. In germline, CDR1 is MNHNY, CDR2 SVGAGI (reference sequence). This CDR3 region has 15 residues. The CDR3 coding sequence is TGTGCCAGCAGCTACCTTAAGGGGTCGAACACTGAAGCTTTCTTT. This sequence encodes CASSYLKGSNTEAFF.

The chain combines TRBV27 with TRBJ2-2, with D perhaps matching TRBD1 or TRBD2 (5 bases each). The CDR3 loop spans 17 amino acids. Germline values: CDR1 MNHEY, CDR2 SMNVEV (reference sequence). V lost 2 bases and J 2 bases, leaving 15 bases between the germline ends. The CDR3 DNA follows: TGTGCCAGCAGTTTACTGGGGGACCCACAAAACACCGGGGAGCTGTTTTTT. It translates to CASSLLGDPQNTGELFF.